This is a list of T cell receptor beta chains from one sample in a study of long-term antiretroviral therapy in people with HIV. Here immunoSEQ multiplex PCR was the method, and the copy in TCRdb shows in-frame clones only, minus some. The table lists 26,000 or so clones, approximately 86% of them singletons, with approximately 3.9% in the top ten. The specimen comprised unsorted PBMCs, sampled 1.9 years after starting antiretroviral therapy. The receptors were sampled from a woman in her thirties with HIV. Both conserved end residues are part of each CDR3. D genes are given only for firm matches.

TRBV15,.,CATSRVIHTSSYTF
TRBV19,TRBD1,CASLQTGGNTIYF
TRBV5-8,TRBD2,CASSSNLLAGEYASTDTQYF
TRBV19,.,CASSYTGELFF
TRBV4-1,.,CASSQDDGTDTQYF
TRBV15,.,CATTPTFGIEEGETQYF
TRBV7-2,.,CASSPGPSNQPQHF
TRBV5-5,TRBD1,CASSLGARGQGAGELFF
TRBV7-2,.,CASSLGGGTANEKLFF
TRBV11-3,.,CASSPDRTTEAFF
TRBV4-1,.,CASSQGQNSGNTIYF
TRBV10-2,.,CAGAGYDTGELFF
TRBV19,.,CASSILPTGNEQFF
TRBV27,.,CASSLNRREYTF
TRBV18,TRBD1,CASSPGTGQGEQYF
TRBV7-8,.,CASSLVEGRNEQFF